This is a list of T cell receptor beta chains from one sample in a study of cytomegalovirus exposure and HLA in healthy donors. Some clones are missing from TCRdb's copy, which holds only in-frame ones; the method was immunoSEQ multiplex PCR. The table for this sample gives approximately 120,000 clones. The sequencing sample was made of PBMCs. The receptors stem from a man aged 25 to 40 in good health and CMV-seronegative. The CDR3 runs from the conserved cysteine through the conserved F or W.

V gene,CDR3 protein
TRBV7-9,CASSSPAGSSEKLFF
TRBV5-1,CASSRGQGEQPQHF
TRBV19,CASIRGGERSNQPQHF
TRBV27,CASRPLYSYEQYF
TRBV5-4,CASSLRTGMNSPLHF
TRBV19,CASRSMSEQYF
TRBV28,CASSSRLAGIYNEQFF
TRBV5-1,CASSYQGHSNTEAFF
TRBV10-3,CAVSEGRAAYEQYF
TRBV29-1,CSAAGGLNQPQHF
TRBV4-1,CASSQAPSYEQYF
TRBV7-2,CASSTFRDSYEQYF
TRBV2,CASSIRDFLGYEQFF